This T cell receptor (beta chain) was sequenced for a study of T cells in Graves' hyperthyroidism and ophthalmopathy. From RNA transcripts, TCR beta CDR3 regions were amplified. First-round RT-PCR targeting the TCR CDR3 was performed with the HTBI primer set. MiXCR, run by TCRdb on the multiplex PCR reads, gives a single entry per CDR3 protein. Here the sample spans some 490,000 distinct CDR3 sequences, less than 25% being singletons. On this clonotype itself: What it binds is not known.

The study, taken as a whole, reports: Through a model of 13 V-J features, ophthalmopathy was separated from stable hyperthyroidism. The model made its ophthalmopathy prediction, and onset followed a median approximately 6 months later.

The sequenced material came from blood. This TCR derives from a woman between 65 and 79 years old with Graves' ophthalmopathy.

The CDR3 here is CSARVSAGTEAFF. The CDR3 bases are TGCAGTGCTAGAGTTTCAGCCGGCACTGAAGCTTTCTTT. This chain links TRBV20-1 with TRBJ1-1; no clear D. The CDR3 has 13 residues. V shed 1 base and J shed 4 bases, with 10 bases lying between them. Germline CDR1 is DFQATT and CDR2 is SNEGSKA (reference sequence).